The 27 T cell receptor beta chains in this list originate from one sample, sequenced in a study of PD-1 blockade in mismatch repair-deficient tumors. Generated by immunoSEQ multiplex PCR, the TCRdb table keeps only in-frame clones and is missing some. The sample lists around 120,000 clones; almost 90% were seen once. The sample consisted of peripheral blood, taken approximately 71 weeks after starting pembrolizumab. Receptors were obtained from an adult with mismatch repair-deficient cancer.

V usage is TRBV20-1 and J usage is TRBJ1-1; D unclear. The CDR3 length is 11 residues. The germline V gene has CDR1 DFQATT and CDR2 SNEGSKA (reference sequence). V was cut by 0 bases and J by 6 bases, with 5 bases left in between. CDR3 protein: CSARDRAEAFF. The DNA for the CDR3 is TGCAGTGCTAGAGATAGAGCTGAAGCTTTCTTT.

In this sample, this clone turned up once. This sample also contains other DNA sequences that code for the same CDR3. This sequence joins TRBV9 and TRBJ2-3, with TRBD2 matching over 7 bases. From germline, CDR1 is SGDLS and CDR2 YYNGEE. This CDR3 contains 15 residues. Trimming removed 2 bases from V and 2 bases from J; junction bases left unmatched: 5. CDR3 nucleotide sequence: TGTGCCAGCAGCGTCGGGCTAGCGGACACAGATACGCAGTATTTT. The encoded protein is CASSVGLADTDTQYF.

The J gene is TRBJ2-7, the V gene TRBV2; TRBD2 aligns across 7 bases. This CDR3 comprises 12 residues. Germline assignment: CDR1 SNHLY and CDR2 FYNNEI. The V segment lost 6 bases and the J segment 3 bases; nucleotides outside the gene matches: 2. CDR3 loop: CASSPSGYEQYF. The CDR3 region has the DNA TGTGCCAGCAGCCCTAGCGGCTACGAGCAGTACTTC.

A single count supports this clone. This sample also contains other DNA sequences that code for the same CDR3. The chain uses TRBV6-5 and TRBJ2-1; D is possibly TRBD1 (6 bases). The CDR3 has 13 amino acids. Germline CDR1 MNHEY, CDR2 SVGAGI. Trimming took 7 bases from V and 1 from J, leaving 8 bases between them. CDR3 nucleotides: TGTGCCAGCAAGACAGGTTCCTACAATGAGCAGTTCTTC. This encodes CASKTGSYNEQFF.

This rearrangement joins TRBV25-1 to TRBJ2-1; D is unclear. The CDR3 length is 12 residues. CDR1 and CDR2 (germline): MGHDK, SYGVNS. Trimming removed 2 bases from V and 7 bases from J, with 6 bases in between. The CDR3 DNA reads TGTGCCAGCAGTGAACCCCTGAATGAGCAGTTCTTC. Translating it yields CASSEPLNEQFF.

The chain has TRBV4-3 and TRBJ2-5, with D possibly being TRBD1 (5 bases). This CDR3 contains 13 residues. CDR1 and CDR2 (germline): LGHNA, YSLEER. The V end was cut by 8 bases, the J end by 1 base, with 11 bases between. This CDR3 reads CASAPGLQETQYF. The CDR3 nucleotides read TGCGCCAGCGCCCCAGGGCTCCAAGAGACCCAGTACTTC.

This clone occurred a few times. The chain recombines TRBV27 with TRBJ1-5; unclear D gene. Trimming cost V 0 bases and J 2 bases, with 8 bases left between them. Germline V gene data show CDR1 as MNHEY and CDR2 as SMNVEV (reference sequence). This CDR3 region has 15 residues. CDR3 nucleotides: TGTGCCAGCAGTTTATCCGGGGTCGGCAATCAGCCCCAGCATTTT. Residues: CASSLSGVGNQPQHF.

V is TRBV5-6 and J is TRBJ2-6, with 11 bases fitting TRBD2. The CDR3 is made up of 18 amino acids. Germline loops: CDR1 SGHDT, CDR2 YYEEEE. Germline trimming cut 0 bases from V and 0 bases from J; bases unmatched to any gene: 2. The CDR3 DNA reads as TGTGCCAGCAGCTTGGGTAGCGGGAGGGTCTCTGGGGCCAACGTCCTGACTTTC. Amino acids: CASSLGSGRVSGANVLTF.

Remarks on this clone: The limits of the CDR3 on the DNA are not certain, so only TCRdb's listed CDR3 is given. The rearrangement joins TRBV28 to TRBJ2-3; the D call of TRBD2 is as the table states it, not checked on the DNA. Counting both end residues, the CDR3 totals 17 amino acids. CDR1 is MDHEN, CDR2 SYDVKM, per germline. The CDR3 spells CASSSYTFGLAGHTQYF.

The chain couples TRBV19 to TRBJ1-5, with D possibly TRBD1 on 6 matching bases. The CDR3 covers 21 residues. CDR1 LNHDA and CDR2 SQIVND come from the germline V gene (reference sequence). Trimming shortened V by 5 bases and J by 2 bases, and 31 bases separated the two germline ends. CDR3 in amino acids: CASSLYPPGRQASFGNQPQHF. DNA of the CDR3: TGTGCCAGTAGTCTCTACCCCCCCGGGAGACAGGCAAGTTTCGGCAATCAGCCCCAGCATTTT.

V and J are TRBV7-9 and TRBJ2-7; D perhaps matches TRBD2 (5 bases). CDR1 and CDR2 (germline): SEHNR, FQNEAQ (reference sequence). The CDR3 loop spans 18 amino acids. Trimming left V 5 bases short and J 0 bases short, with 23 bases between. This chain's CDR3 is CASSITSGRPFSSYEQYF. CDR3 DNA sequence: TGTGCCAGCAGCATAACCAGCGGACGGCCATTTAGCTCCTACGAGCAGTACTTC. Looking up the rest from reference TRBV7-9 and TRBJ2-7 gives the full variable domain: DTGVSQNPRHKITKRGQNVTFRCDPISEHNRLYWYRQTLGQGPEFLTYFQNEAQLEKSRLLSDRFSAERPKGSFSTLEIQRTEQGDSAMYLCASSITSGRPFSSYEQYFGPGTRLTVT.

The rearrangement links TRBV30 to TRBJ2-5, with 9 bases identical to TRBD1. This CDR3 region has 16 residues. The J segment lost 1 base and the V segment lost 1 base, leaving 7 bases of the junction unmatched. Germline V gene data show CDR1 as GTSNPN and CDR2 as SVGIG (reference sequence). This chain's CDR3 is CAWSGLGQGIQETQYF. CDR3 bases: TGTGCCTGGAGTGGACTGGGACAGGGAATCCAAGAGACCCAGTACTTC.

The V and J genes are TRBV19 and TRBJ2-7; perhaps TRBD1 as D (6 bases). The CDR3 consists of 15 residues. The germline V gene has CDR1 LNHDA and CDR2 SQIVND (reference sequence). V shed 5 bases and J shed 6 bases, with 20 bases lying between them. The CDR3 sequence is CASSAFSTGLSEQYF. The CDR3 bases are TGTGCCAGTAGTGCTTTTTCGACAGGTCTCAGCGAGCAGTACTTC.

CDR3 loop: CASRLGLTGRDEQFF. The CDR3 DNA follows: TGTGCCAGCAGGTTAGGACTGACGGGTAGGGATGAGCAGTTCTTC. The rearrangement links TRBV28 to TRBJ2-1; maybe TRBD2 (5 bases). Trimming pared 6 bases from V and 8 bases from J, leaving 20 bases between. This CDR3 comprises 15 residues. Germline V gene data show CDR1 as MDHEN and CDR2 as SYDVKM.

This chain joins TRBV27 and TRBJ2-2; 10 bases agree with TRBD2. V lost 3 bases and J lost 4; bases outside the gene matches: 11. The CDR3 is 18 amino acids. CDR1 and CDR2 (germline): MNHEY, SMNVEV (reference sequence). CDR3 in DNA: TGTGCCAGCAGTTTTTTGGGGGGACTAGCGTCTTTCACCGGGGAGCTGTTTTTT. Protein product: CASSFLGGLASFTGELFF.

This chain joins TRBV12-5 and TRBJ2-5; D gene unclear. The V and J ends lost 2 bases and 1 base respectively, with 11 bases between them. This CDR3 has 15 amino acids. The germline V gene has CDR1 LGHNT and CDR2 FRNRAP. CDR3 sequence reads: CASGLSSKPQETQYF. The DNA for the CDR3 is TGTGCTAGTGGTTTGTCCTCCAAGCCCCAAGAGACCCAGTACTTC. Full variable domain (remainder filled in from reference TRBV12-5 and TRBJ2-5): DARVTQTPRHKVTEMGQEVTMRCQPILGHNTVFWYRQTMMQGLELLAYFRNRAPLDDSGMPKDRFSAEMPDATLATLKIQPSEPRDSAVYFCASGLSSKPQETQYFGPGTRLLVL.

The chain links TRBV10-2 to TRBJ1-5; a possible D gene is TRBD1 (6 bases). This CDR3 region has 15 residues. In germline, CDR1 is WSHSY, CDR2 SAAADI. V lost 8 bases, J lost 1 base, and 15 bases lay in between. The CDR3 nucleotides read TGCGCCAGCCGAGGAGGAAGGGGGAGCAATCAGCCCCAGCATTTT. Translated, it gives CASRGGRGSNQPQHF.

The V call is TRBV9, the J call TRBJ2-1; tentatively, D is TRBD1 or TRBD2 (5 bases each). CDR1 is SGDLS and CDR2 is YYNGEE in the germline V gene. This CDR3 spans 15 amino acids. V dropped 0 bases and J dropped 7 bases, with 14 bases sitting between them. The CDR3 nucleotides are TGTGCCAGCAGCGTAGGAGGGGATTCCTTTAATGAGCAGTTCTTC. Its translation is CASSVGGDSFNEQFF.

The V gene is TRBV4-3, the J gene TRBJ2-7; no reliable D call. The ends were cut back, 0 bases at V and 3 bases at J, with 9 bases in the middle. Germline lookup yields CDR1 LGHNA and CDR2 YSLEER. The CDR3 is 14 residues long. The CDR3 bases are TGCGCCAGCAGCCAAGATCTAAGCAGCTACGAGCAGTACTTC. Translation gives CASSQDLSSYEQYF.

The rearrangement uses TRBV7-6 and TRBJ2-4, with a weak D call TRBD2 (6 bases). The CDR3 sequence is 16 residues long. The germline V gene has CDR1 SGHVS and CDR2 FNYEAQ. V gave up 4 bases and J gave up 6 bases, with 19 bases separating them. The CDR3 nucleotides are TGTGCCAGCAGCTCCGGTCTGGCTAGTAGCGGAAACATTCAGTACTTC. Translated: CASSSGLASSGNIQYF. Drawing the rest from reference TRBV7-6 and TRBJ2-4, the complete variable domain is GAGVSQSPRYKVTKRGQDVALRCDPISGHVSLYWYRQALGQGPEFLTYFNYEAQQDKSGLPNDRFSAERPEGSISTLTIQRTEQRDSAMYRCASSSGLASSGNIQYFGAGTRLSVL.

This sequence joins TRBV19 and TRBJ2-3, with D maybe TRBD1 (5 bases). V lost 5 bases and J lost 1, with 13 bases in between. This CDR3 has 15 amino acids. From germline, CDR1 is LNHDA and CDR2 SQIVND (reference sequence). The CDR3 is CASSHTGTRTDTQYF. As DNA, the CDR3 is TGTGCCAGTAGTCACACAGGAACTCGCACAGATACGCAGTATTTT.

V is TRBV7-2 and J is TRBJ2-3; perhaps TRBD2 as D (6 bases). This CDR3 region has 15 residues. V was cut by 5 bases and J by 4 bases, with 16 bases left in between. Germline assignment: CDR1 SGHTA and CDR2 FQGNSA. The CDR3 spells CASSPTRGLADTQYF. CDR3 DNA sequence: TGTGCCAGCAGCCCAACCCGGGGGTTAGCAGATACGCAGTATTTT.

The chain couples TRBV10-2 to TRBJ2-1; 12 bases are shared with TRBD2. V trimming: 7 bases; J trimming: 2 bases; junction bases outside the gene matches: 3. CDR1 is WSHSY, CDR2 SAAADI, per germline. There are 15 residues in the CDR3. Here the CDR3 DNA reads TGCGCCAGCACCCGGACTAGCGGGACCTACAATGAGCAGTTCTTC. Translating it yields CASTRTSGTYNEQFF.

This clone is a singleton in its sample. The rearrangement links TRBV4-3 to TRBJ2-7, with 9 positions matching TRBD2. This CDR3 has 18 residues. J was trimmed by 2 bases and V by 0 bases; bases with no gene match: 11. Germline values: CDR1 LGHNA, CDR2 YSLEER. This CDR3 reads CASSQEGLGGRVPYEQYF. In nucleotides, the CDR3 is TGCGCCAGCAGCCAAGAAGGGCTCGGCGGGAGGGTCCCCTACGAGCAGTACTTC.

This clone was seen more than once but under ten times. This chain connects TRBV10-3 to TRBJ2-2; 7 bases agree with TRBD2. The CDR3 runs 14 residues. Germline CDR1 and CDR2: ENHRY and SYGVKD. CDR3 in DNA: TGTGCTATCCGTCTAGCGGATAACACCGGGGAGCTGTTTTTT. Translating it yields CAIRLADNTGELFF.

This chain uses TRBV13 with TRBJ2-1, with a weak D call TRBD1 (9 bases). The length of the CDR3 is 19 residues. Trimming stripped 2 bases from V and 4 bases from J, with 24 bases between. CDR1 PRHDT and CDR2 FYEKMQ come from the germline V gene (reference sequence). The CDR3 reads CASSLQTGGSGSLYNEQFF. The CDR3 coding sequence is TGTGCCAGCAGCTTACAGACAGGGGGAAGCGGGAGTCTGTACAATGAGCAGTTCTTC.

The CDR3, as DNA: TGTGCCAGCAGTTTTCGGGGGTTAGCCAAAAACATTCAGTACTTC. Translation gives CASSFRGLAKNIQYF. This chain connects TRBV28 to TRBJ2-4; D may be TRBD2 (6 bases). CDR3 length equals 15 residues. Germline V gives CDR1 MDHEN, CDR2 SYDVKM. The germline V and J ends were trimmed by 3 bases and 0 bases, with 9 bases remaining between them.